This T cell receptor (beta chain) comes out of a study of blood T cells in healthy people across ages. CDR1 is KGHSH and CDR2 is LQKENI in the germline V gene. This CDR3 has 15 amino acids. V was clipped by 6 bases and J by 8 bases, with 19 bases between them. Study findings and constraints: Both naive CD4+ cell counts and diversity were greater in long-lived donors than in aged donors.

As concerns this clonotype: Its antigen is not identified.

With a J-beta primer mix and a sample-barcoded 5' primer, a second PCR ran 7 to 11 cycles. TCRdb called the 5' RACE reads again in MiXCR, with one record for every CDR3 protein. The sample carries 920,000 or so distinct CDR3 sequences, 35% to 50% recorded once. The V gene is TRBV18, the J gene TRBJ1-4; maybe TRBD1 (6 bases). Sequenced material: blood. This sequence originates from a woman aged 60-75 years in good health. The CDR3 DNA reads TGTGCCAGCTCCCCTCAACAGGGAGCTGGGGAAAAACTGTTTTTT. It encodes CASSPQQGAGEKLFF.